The TCR beta chain described here comes from a study of T cells expressing NK-cell markers. Findings and limits, study-wide: Dominant NKG2C+ clonotypes were found to form roughly 1.0-7.0% of CD8+ T cells in five to seven donors.

TCRdb processed the 5' RACE reads again and assigns one entry to each CDR3 protein, with no DNA. Its table records about 370,000 distinct CDR3 sequences. Comment on this clonotype: The antigen remains unidentified.

The CDR3 is made up of 12 amino acids. The receptor was derived from a woman in her fifties or sixties in good health. Sequenced material: blood T cells: a sorted CD56 or NKG2C T cell subset, CD4+ or CD8+ T cells, or bulk PBMC T cells (not recorded which). The genes are TRBV12-3 or TRBV12-4 and TRBJ2-1; TCRdb returns TRBD2, unconfirmable since there is no DNA. CDR3 amino acids: CASTGLVVEQFF.